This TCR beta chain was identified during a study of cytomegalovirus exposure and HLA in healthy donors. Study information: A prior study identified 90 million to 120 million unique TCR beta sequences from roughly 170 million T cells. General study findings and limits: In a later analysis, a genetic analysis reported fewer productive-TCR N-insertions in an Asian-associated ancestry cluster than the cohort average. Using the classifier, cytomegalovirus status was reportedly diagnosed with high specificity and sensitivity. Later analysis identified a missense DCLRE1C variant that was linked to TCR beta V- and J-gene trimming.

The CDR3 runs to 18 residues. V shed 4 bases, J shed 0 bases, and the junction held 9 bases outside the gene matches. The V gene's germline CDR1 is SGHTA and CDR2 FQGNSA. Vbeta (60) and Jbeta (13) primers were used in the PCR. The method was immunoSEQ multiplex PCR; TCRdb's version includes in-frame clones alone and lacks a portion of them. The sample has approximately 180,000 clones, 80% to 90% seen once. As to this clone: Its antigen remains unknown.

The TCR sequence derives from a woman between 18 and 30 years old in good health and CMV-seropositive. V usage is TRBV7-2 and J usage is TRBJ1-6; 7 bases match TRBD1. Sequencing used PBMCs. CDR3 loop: CASSSGQVMSSYNSPLHF. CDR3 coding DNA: TGTGCCAGCAGCTCCGGACAGGTTATGAGCTCCTATAATTCACCCCTCCACTTT.